The 23 T cell receptor beta chains below come from one sample, sequenced in a study of cytomegalovirus exposure and HLA in healthy donors. The study ran its PCR with 60 Vbeta and 13 Jbeta primers. Some clones are missing from TCRdb's copy, which holds only in-frame ones; the method was immunoSEQ multiplex PCR. The table records 90,000 to 150,000 clones, over 75% of them present only once. Sequencing was performed on PBMCs. The receptors come from a man aged 18 to 35 in good health and CMV-seropositive.

This chain links TRBV9 with TRBJ2-1; D is perhaps TRBD1 (5 bases). V lost 0 bases, J lost 9 bases, and 10 bases lay in between. The CDR3 spans 13 residues. Germline CDR1 reads SGDLS; CDR2 reads YYNGEE. The CDR3 coding sequence is TGTGCCAGCAGCGTAGCTGACAGCTCTGAGCAGTTCTTC. Its protein is CASSVADSSEQFF. The variable domain in full, with the rest retrieved from reference TRBV9 and TRBJ2-1, is DSGVTQTPKHLITATGQRVTLRCSPRSGDLSVYWYQQSLDQGLQFLIQYYNGEERAKGNILERFSAQQFPDLHSELNLSSLELGDSALYFCASSVADSSEQFFGPGTRLTVL.

V is TRBV5-1 and J is TRBJ1-2; D uncertain. The V and J ends lost 2 bases and 7 bases respectively, with 21 bases between them. The CDR3 loop spans 16 amino acids. The germline gives CDR1 SGHRS, CDR2 YFSETQ. The CDR3 sequence: CASSFVLSRATGGYTF. CDR3 coding DNA: TGCGCCAGCAGCTTTGTTCTCTCCCGCGCGACGGGTGGCTACACCTTC.

The chain employs TRBV11-1 and TRBJ2-7; maybe TRBD1 (6 bases). This CDR3 contains 12 residues. CDR1 and CDR2 (germline): SGHAT, FQDESV (reference sequence). V lost 2 bases and J 4 bases, leaving 6 bases between the germline ends. The CDR3 nucleotides read TGTGCCAGCAGCTTAAGGGGGTACGAGCAGTACTTC. Protein: CASSLRGYEQYF.

The chain has TRBV5-4 and TRBJ1-6; a weak D match, TRBD1 (6 bases). Trimming shortened V by 2 bases and J by 5 bases, and 14 bases separated the two germline ends. The CDR3 is 16 amino acids. Germline V gene sequence: CDR1 SGHNT, CDR2 YYREEE (reference sequence). The CDR3 is CASSLPGVIDNSPLHF. The CDR3 DNA reads as TGTGCCAGCAGCTTACCAGGGGTGATCGATAATTCACCCCTCCACTTT.

The V gene is TRBV11-2, the J gene TRBJ2-1; possibly TRBD2 for D (6 bases). The CDR3 spans 15 residues. Per germline, CDR1 SGHAT and CDR2 FQNNGV. Trimming removed 5 bases at V and 5 bases at J, with 16 bases between. The CDR3 loop is CASSPPGLLNNEQFF. CDR3 nucleotide sequence: TGTGCCAGCAGCCCGCCGGGACTGCTAAACAATGAGCAGTTCTTC.

This chain links TRBV11-3 with TRBJ2-1; 9 nucleotides match TRBD2. Germline loops: CDR1 SGHNT, CDR2 YENEEA. This CDR3 is 16 amino acids long. The V segment lost 6 bases and the J segment 3 bases; nucleotides outside the gene matches: 9. The DNA for the CDR3 is TGTGCCAGCAGTTTTGATAGTAGCGGGGGCTACAATGAGCAGTTCTTC. It specifies CASSFDSSGGYNEQFF.

V usage is TRBV5-5 and J usage is TRBJ1-5; 9 nucleotides agree with TRBD1. Per the germline V gene, CDR1 is SGHKS and CDR2 is YYEKEE (reference sequence). The CDR3 spans 16 residues. Trimming at V came to 2 bases and at J to 5 bases, leaving 8 bases not matched to a gene. The CDR3 DNA is TGTGCCAGCAGCTTTGCAACGGGACAGGGTTATCAGCCCCAGCATTTT. It encodes CASSFATGQGYQPQHF.

The rearrangement uses TRBV2 and TRBJ1-1; a possible D gene is TRBD1 (6 bases). The CDR3 sequence is 15 residues long. V was shortened by 6 bases and J by 5 bases, with 19 bases between the two germline ends. CDR1 is SNHLY and CDR2 is FYNNEI in the germline V gene. As DNA, the CDR3 is TGTGCCAGCAGGTCAAGAACAGGGTCGGAGACTGAAGCTTTCTTT. Its protein product is CASRSRTGSETEAFF.

The rearrangement links TRBV6-5 to TRBJ2-1, with TRBD1 as a possible D gene (6 bases). CDR1 is MNHEY, CDR2 SVGAGI, per germline. V was shortened by 5 bases and J by 3 bases, with 14 bases between the two germline ends. The CDR3 is 15 residues long. CDR3 sequence: CASSRRQDNYNEQFF. The CDR3 region has the DNA TGTGCCAGCAGTCGTCGACAGGATAACTACAATGAGCAGTTCTTC.

This clone was seen more than once but under ten times. The chain is built from TRBV5-4 and TRBJ2-3, with D possibly TRBD2 on 7 matching bases. The CDR3 length is 15 residues. CDR1 and CDR2 from the germline V gene are SGHNT and YYREEE (reference sequence). The V end lost 4 bases, the J end lost 0 bases, and 12 bases lay between the germline ends. CDR3 bases: TGTGCCAGCAGCCTAGGGGGACTAAGCACAGATACGCAGTATTTT. This translates into CASSLGGLSTDTQYF.

This clone has a handful of counts. The chain combines TRBV6-4 with TRBJ1-6, with TRBD1 matching 7 bases. The junction had 7 bases not matched to a gene; V was cut back by 4 bases and J by 10 bases. The CDR3 loop spans 14 amino acids. Germline-derived CDR1 and CDR2 are MRHNA and SNTAGT. In DNA form, the CDR3 reads TGTGCCAGCAGTGCCCAGAGGGGGCCCTCACCCCTCCACTTT. It is translated as CASSAQRGPSPLHF.

This CDR3 reads CASSITTVRGYGYTF. Here the CDR3 DNA reads TGTGCCAGCAGCATTACAACCGTTAGAGGCTATGGCTACACCTTC. J is TRBJ1-2 and V is TRBV7-2; D not certain. V lost 5 bases, J lost 4 bases, and 17 bases lay in between. The CDR3 is 15 residues long. CDR1 and CDR2 (germline): SGHTA, FQGNSA.

The chain carries TRBV19 and TRBJ2-5; 12 positions match TRBD2. With V trimmed by 6 bases and J by 5 bases, 4 bases remained unmatched. CDR3 size: 14 residues. CDR1 is LNHDA, CDR2 SQIVND, per germline (reference sequence). The chain's CDR3 is CASRTTSGRETQYF. DNA for the CDR3: TGTGCCAGTAGGACTACTAGCGGGAGGGAGACCCAGTACTTC.

This chain joins TRBV2 and TRBJ1-3, with 7 bases identical to TRBD1. V gave up 5 bases and J gave up 2 bases; unmatched junction bases: 6. In germline, CDR1 is SNHLY, CDR2 FYNNEI. The CDR3 sequence is 15 residues long. The CDR3 region has the DNA TGTGCCAGCAGTCCGAACAGGGGTGCTGGAAACACCATATATTTT. Protein sequence: CASSPNRGAGNTIYF.

This clone was counted a few times. The chain recombines TRBV6-5 with TRBJ1-2; a weak D match, TRBD1 (6 bases). Germline V lookup: CDR1 MNHEY, CDR2 SVGAGI. The CDR3 has 14 amino acids. Trimming removed 0 bases from V and 2 bases from J, with 7 bases in between. The CDR3 DNA is TGTGCCAGCAGTTACTCCGGACAGAACTATGGCTACACCTTC. Protein product: CASSYSGQNYGYTF.

This chain links TRBV13 with TRBJ2-3; D is uncertain. Trimming took off 8 bases at V and 0 bases at J, with 9 bases between the two ends. The length of the CDR3 is 13 residues. The germline V gene has CDR1 PRHDT and CDR2 FYEKMQ (reference sequence). CDR3 in amino acids: CASFGRSTDTQYF. Written as DNA, the CDR3 is TGTGCCAGCTTCGGCAGGAGCACAGATACGCAGTATTTT.

This clone has only a few counts. V is TRBV6-5 and J is TRBJ2-4; possibly TRBD2 for D (6 bases). The germline gives CDR1 MNHEY, CDR2 SVGAGI. V gave up 4 bases and J gave up 0 bases, with 7 bases separating them. The CDR3 sequence is 14 residues long. DNA for the CDR3: TGTGCCAGCAGTTCGGGACTAGCCAAAAACATTCAGTACTTC. Protein: CASSSGLAKNIQYF.

This rearrangement joins TRBV30 to TRBJ2-5, with D possibly TRBD1 on 5 matching bases. Deletions cut 0 bases from V and 7 bases from J, with 12 bases between. Germline V gives CDR1 GTSNPN, CDR2 SVGIG (reference sequence). This CDR3 comprises 13 residues. CDR3 sequence: CAWSVLDQGTQYF. In nucleotides, the CDR3 is TGTGCCTGGAGTGTACTCGATCAGGGGACCCAGTACTTC.

This clone was found a few times. DNA of the CDR3: TGTGCCAGCAGCCCATACGATCAGGGTTTAGGAAACACCATATATTTT. This gives the protein CASSPYDQGLGNTIYF. The rearrangement links TRBV9 to TRBJ1-3, with a possible D match to TRBD1 (5 bases). In germline, CDR1 is SGDLS, CDR2 YYNGEE. V was trimmed by 4 bases and J by 4 bases, leaving 18 bases between them. CDR3 length: 16 amino acids.

V is TRBV11-3 and J is TRBJ2-1; a possible D gene is TRBD2 (6 bases). The CDR3 covers 12 residues. Deletions cut 4 bases from V and 7 bases from J, with 8 bases between. From germline, CDR1 is SGHNT and CDR2 YENEEA. CDR3 residues: CASSSSGNEQFF. The CDR3 nucleotides are TGTGCCAGCAGCTCGAGCGGGAATGAGCAGTTCTTC.

The J gene is TRBJ2-3, the V gene TRBV27; 12 nucleotides line up with TRBD2. The V gene end was trimmed by 6 bases and the J gene end by 1 base; junction bases not matched to a gene: 5. The CDR3 contains 16 residues. CDR1 is MNHEY and CDR2 is SMNVEV in the germline V gene (reference sequence). CDR3 sequence: CASRRLAGDGTDTQYF. CDR3 coding DNA: TGTGCCAGCAGAAGACTAGCGGGAGATGGCACAGATACGCAGTATTTT.

The chain uses TRBV5-6 and TRBJ2-4; 8 bases line up with TRBD1. The CDR3 runs 13 residues. V trimming: 7 bases; J trimming: 3 bases; junction bases outside the gene matches: 3. Germline values: CDR1 SGHDT, CDR2 YYEEEE. The CDR3: CASSTGGKNIQYF. The CDR3 coding sequence is TGTGCCAGCTCTACAGGGGGCAAAAACATTCAGTACTTC.

The rearrangement uses TRBV4-2 and TRBJ2-4, with 9 positions matching TRBD1. The CDR3 extends over 15 amino acids. V lost 1 base, J lost 4 bases, and 2 bases stayed unmatched. Germline V gene sequence: CDR1 LGHNA, CDR2 YNFKEQ. The CDR3 here is CASSQGQGGKNIQYF. In nucleotides, the CDR3 is TGTGCCAGCAGCCAAGGACAGGGGGGTAAAAACATTCAGTACTTC.